This paragraph reports one T cell receptor beta chain. Using immunoSEQ multiplex PCR, the repertoire was profiled, and TCRdb retains in-frame clones only, with some absent. The sample contains more than 85,000 clones, roughly 84% of which appear only once. Time point indicated: pretreatment peripheral blood. The data were obtained in a study of PD-L1 blockade in urothelial cancer. CDR1 and CDR2 (germline): MDHEN, SYDVKM. CDR3 size: 14 residues. V dropped 4 bases and J dropped 5 bases, with 14 bases sitting between them. This specimen was PBMCs, taken around atezolizumab (anti-PD-L1) treatment. J is TRBJ2-5 and V is TRBV28; no reliable D call. This clonotype was sampled from a man aged 55 to 70 with urothelial cancer. The CDR3 reads CASSYPGSLETQYF. For the CDR3, the DNA is TGTGCCAGCAGTTATCCGGGTTCACTCGAGACCCAGTACTTC. The full variable domain, in which reference TRBV28 and TRBJ2-5 provide the parts outside the CDR3, is DVKVTQSSRYLVKRTGEKVFLECVQDMDHENMFWYRQDPGLGLRLIYFSYDVKMKEKGDIPEGYSVSREKKERFSLILESASTNQTSMYLCASSYPGSLETQYFGPGTRLLVL.